The next 4 T cell receptor beta chains were all read from a single sample in a study of T-cell reconstitution after alpha-beta-depleted transplantation in children. The TCRbeta library incorporated unique molecular identifiers. TCRdb used MiXCR to reprocess the PCR reads, holding one entry per CDR3 protein. The data show about 540,000 distinct CDR3 sequences, 15% to 20% seen once. The sample here was PBMCs from the stem cell graft donor, taken from the stem cell graft. The origin of the receptors is a human donor who donated a stem cell graft to a child with acute lymphoblastic leukemia.

This clonotype was observed a few times. The rearrangement links TRBV5-4 to TRBJ1-1; D is ambiguous. V lost 0 bases and J 3 bases, leaving 6 bases between the germline ends. This CDR3 is built from 13 residues. CDR1 SGHNT and CDR2 YYREEE come from the germline V gene (reference sequence). The CDR3 here is CASSLATDTEAFF. The DNA for the CDR3 is TGTGCCAGCAGCTTGGCGACGGACACTGAAGCTTTCTTT.

This clonotype occurred a few times. J is TRBJ1-1 and V is TRBV19; possibly TRBD1 for D (6 bases). This CDR3 has 15 amino acids. Per germline, CDR1 LNHDA and CDR2 SQIVND (reference sequence). V lost 7 bases to trimming and J lost 5 bases, with 20 bases between them. As DNA, the CDR3 is TGTGCCAGTACGTGGGGGCCTCCGGGTCGGACTGAAGCTTTCTTT. Encoded protein: CASTWGPPGRTEAFF.

This sequence joins TRBV7-8 and TRBJ2-3; D not resolved. V was cut by 3 bases and J by 6 bases, with 7 bases left in between. CDR1 SGHVS and CDR2 FQNEAQ come from the germline V gene. This CDR3 has 12 residues. The CDR3 bases are TGTGCCAGCAGCTTCTACGAGGATACGCAGTATTTT. As protein: CASSFYEDTQYF. Supplemented by reference TRBV7-8 and TRBJ2-3, the full variable domain reads GAGVSQSPRYKVAKRGQDVALRCDPISGHVSLFWYQQALGQGPEFLTYFQNEAQLDKSGLPSDRFFAERPEGSVSTLKIQRTQQEDSAVYLCASSFYEDTQYFGPGTRLTVL.

This clonotype occurred a few times. The gene calls are TRBV5-1 and TRBJ2-1, with 11 bases aligning to TRBD2. Losses at the gene ends were 0 bases for V and 7 bases for J; bases not matched to a gene: 6. The germline gives CDR1 SGHRS, CDR2 YFSETQ. The CDR3 totals 16 residues. CDR3 loop: CASSLVSSGRSNEQFF. CDR3 sequence (DNA): TGCGCCAGCAGCTTGGTGTCTAGCGGGAGGAGTAATGAGCAGTTCTTC.